Below, 16 T cell receptor beta chains from the same sample are listed, as sequenced in a study of sequential checkpoint blockade in melanoma. The treatment here: randomized to nivolumab then ipilimumab (arm A) or the reverse (arm B). The assay was immunoSEQ multiplex PCR, and TCRdb's table has in-frame clones only and misses some. This sample has approximately 3,500 clones; 20% to 25% occur once, and the top ten carry approximately 8.2%. The sequenced sample was tumor tissue (inferred from file names), obtained from a patient given nivolumab and ipilimumab in sequence. Source of these receptors: a human donor with melanoma.

This clone is labeled large. This chain joins TRBV11-3 and TRBJ1-1; D gene uncertain. The CDR3 is 16 residues long. The germline V and J ends were trimmed by 2 bases and 9 bases, with 22 bases remaining between them. Germline V gene sequence: CDR1 SGHNT, CDR2 YENEEA. This CDR3 reads CASSLQYGAAGGKAFF. As DNA, the CDR3 is TGTGCCAGCAGCTTACAATACGGCGCGGCAGGCGGTAAAGCTTTCTTT.

Judged by abundance, this clone is medium-sized. This chain uses TRBV11-3 with TRBJ1-1; 10 nucleotides line up with TRBD1. V lost 8 bases, J lost 10 bases, and 16 bases stayed unmatched. Germline assignment: CDR1 SGHNT and CDR2 YENEEA. The CDR3 runs to 15 residues. The CDR3 loop is CASQTGGQRGRGAFF. CDR3 DNA: TGTGCCAGCCAGACAGGGGGCCAGCGAGGTCGCGGAGCTTTCTTT.

V is TRBV28 and J is TRBJ2-7; no reliable D call. Germline CDR1 is MDHEN and CDR2 is SYDVKM. CDR3 size: 12 residues. V was pared by 6 bases and J by 7 bases, with 13 bases between. DNA of the CDR3: TGTGCCAGCAGAGGCTCCAAAAAGGAGCAGTACTTC. Protein sequence: CASRGSKKEQYF.

This sequence joins TRBV11-3 and TRBJ2-3; TRBD1 matches at 9 bases. In germline, CDR1 is SGHNT, CDR2 YENEEA. With 2 bases clipped from V and 4 bases from J, the junction kept 1 base outside the gene matches. The CDR3 extends over 14 amino acids. DNA of the CDR3: TGTGCCAGCAGCTTAAACAGGGGGCCAGATACGCAGTATTTT. Amino acid sequence: CASSLNRGPDTQYF.

This clone is judged medium-sized (0.01 to 0.1%). This chain uses TRBV11-3 with TRBJ2-3, with TRBD2 matching 8 bases. J gave up 6 bases and V 5 bases, and 7 bases lay outside the gene matches. This CDR3 is 14 amino acids long. Germline V lookup: CDR1 SGHNT, CDR2 YENEEA. This chain's CDR3 is CASSNDREGDTQYF. The CDR3 DNA reads TGTGCCAGCAGCAACGACCGGGAGGGGGATACGCAGTATTTT.

This clone showed up just a few times. The CDR3 here is CASSTTMGGDYEQYF. CDR3 nucleotides: TGTGCCAGCAGCACGACGATGGGGGGGGACTACGAGCAGTACTTC. V and J are TRBV11-3 and TRBJ2-7; TRBD2 matches at 7 bases. The CDR3 is 15 amino acids. Per the germline V gene, CDR1 is SGHNT and CDR2 is YENEEA. After removal of 5 bases from V and 3 bases from J, the junction contained 10 bases not matched to a gene.

The chain uses TRBV11-3 and TRBJ2-2; 7 nucleotides match TRBD2. The V and J ends lost 6 bases and 7 bases, in that order; junction bases with no gene match: 11. The CDR3 length is 15 residues. Germline loops: CDR1 SGHNT, CDR2 YENEEA. As DNA, the CDR3 is TGTGCCAGCAGTGTGATGGCGGGAGTGAGCGGGGAGCTGTTTTTT. This encodes CASSVMAGVSGELFF.

The chain combines TRBV23-1 with TRBJ2-6; D is undetermined. TRBV23-1 has ORF status, its function being uncertain. CDR3 length: 13 residues. Deletions cut 6 bases from V and 0 bases from J, with 3 bases between. DNA of the CDR3: TGCGCCAGCAGCCCCTCTGGGGCCAACGTCCTGACTTTC. Its translation is CASSPSGANVLTF.

This clone has only a few counts. The V gene is TRBV6-8, the J gene TRBJ2-7, with 7 nucleotides matching TRBD2. Germline V gene sequence: CDR1 MNHGY, CDR2 SAAAGT. V lost 2 bases and J lost 5; bases outside the gene matches: 6. The length of the CDR3 is 14 residues. The CDR3 DNA is TGTGCCAGCAGTTACGGCGGGGGTTTCGACGAGCAGTACTTC. The encoded protein is CASSYGGGFDEQYF.

A few counts support this clone. The CDR3 bases are TGTGCCAGCAGTTACTCGAACGAGGAGACCCAGTACTTC. It is translated as CASSYSNEETQYF. The chain links TRBV6-8 to TRBJ2-5; D not resolved. This CDR3 is 13 amino acids long. Trimming pared 0 bases from V and 5 bases from J, leaving 7 bases between. Germline loops: CDR1 MNHGY, CDR2 SAAAGT.

V usage is TRBV18 and J usage is TRBJ2-1; 10 bases agree with TRBD1. V dropped 3 bases and J dropped 12; count of bases not matched to a gene: 14. CDR1 is KGHSH and CDR2 is LQKENI in the germline V gene. The CDR3 is made up of 16 amino acids. CDR3 amino acids: CASSPPGQGSPFRQFF. CDR3 coding DNA: TGTGCCAGCTCACCCCCGGGACAGGGGTCACCCTTTCGGCAGTTCTTC.

Sample share makes this clone medium-sized. V gene TRBV11-3 combines with J gene TRBJ1-1; possibly TRBD1 for D (5 bases). Deletions cut 2 bases from V and 3 bases from J, with 13 bases between. The CDR3 is made up of 15 amino acids. CDR1 is SGHNT, CDR2 YENEEA, per germline. The CDR3 sequence is CASSLPTTAHTEAFF. CDR3 in DNA: TGTGCCAGCAGCTTACCTACGACAGCCCACACTGAAGCTTTCTTT. The variable domain in full, completed from reference TRBV11-3 and TRBJ1-1, reads EAGVVQSPRYKIIEKKQPVAFWCNPISGHNTLYWYLQNLGQGPELLIRYENEEAVDDSQLPKDRFSAERLKGVDSTLKIQPAELGDSAVYLCASSLPTTAHTEAFFGQGTRLTVV.

The chain joins TRBV5-1 to TRBJ2-3; no clear D. CDR3 length equals 14 residues. V lost 7 bases to trimming and J lost 6 bases, with 18 bases between them. Looked up from germline, CDR1 is SGHRS and CDR2 is YFSETQ. Here the CDR3 DNA reads TGCGCCAGCTGTACCCCGAGTACTCTCGATACGCAGTATTTT. This sequence encodes CASCTPSTLDTQYF.

By proportion, this clone is medium-sized. The chain uses TRBV6-8 and TRBJ1-5; D ambiguous. The germline CDR1 and CDR2 sequences are MNHGY and SAAAGT. This CDR3 is 15 amino acids long. Trimming took off 1 base at V and 2 bases at J, with 9 bases between the two ends. The CDR3 spells CASSYWGLGNQPQHF. The CDR3 DNA follows: TGTGCCAGCAGTTACTGGGGATTAGGCAATCAGCCCCAGCATTTT.

This clone came up once. The V gene is TRBV29-1, the J gene TRBJ2-1; unclear D gene. Germline CDR1 is SQVTM and CDR2 is ANQGSEA. The CDR3 covers 13 residues. Deletions cut 1 base from V and 3 bases from J, with 7 bases between. The CDR3 coding sequence is TGCAGCGTTGAAGCAACATTCTACAATGAGCAGTTCTTC. Translation gives CSVEATFYNEQFF.

This rearrangement joins TRBV30 to TRBJ2-7; no clear D gene. The CDR3 is 12 residues long. The V end lost 2 bases, the J end lost 5 bases, and 10 bases lay between the germline ends. Germline loops: CDR1 GTSNPN, CDR2 SVGIG (reference sequence). The CDR3: CAWSKIDDEQYF. The CDR3 nucleotides read TGTGCCTGGAGTAAAATCGATGACGAGCAGTACTTC. Full variable domain (rest looked up from reference TRBV30 and TRBJ2-7): SQTIHQWPATLVQPVGSPLSLECTVEGTSNPNLYWYRQAAGRGLQLLFYSVGIGQISSEVPQNLSASRPQDRQFILSSKKLLLSDSGFYLCAWSKIDDEQYFGPGTRLTVT.